This note documents a single T cell receptor beta chain sequence. Its antigen specificity is not known. Base qualities were left out, and no much larger clone turns up one base away. This record comes from a study of T cell repertoires in cytomegalovirus infection (dated by TCRdb to between 2018 and 2021). Background on the whole study: Alongside well-studied HLA-B-restricted epitopes, the peptide stimulations were aimed at recently identified HLA-C-restricted CMV epitopes, whose presentation resists viral immunomodulation. The HLA type of each donor mattered for the analysis, because public TCR beta signatures pointed to carriage of CMV infection along with the matching HLA type.

The CDR3 measures 17 amino acids from cysteine to phenylalanine. Only the CDR3 DNA stays, 51 bases, in frame from base 1. CDR1 is given as LNHDA and CDR2 as SQIVND, both from the germline V gene (reference sequence). V is cut by 4 bases and J by 6 bases, and the space between the germline ends is 22 bases. Instrument on record: Illumina HiSeq 1500. The public reads were reanalyzed by TCRdb: fastp trimming at Q25, MiXCR alignment, in-frame beta chains only. Here each entry gathers all rows of one CDR3 protein and keeps the most common genes and DNA. This sample gives tens of thousands of distinct CDR3 sequences in total; about a fifth of them show up just once. The ten largest make up 80% to 90% of the sample. General conclusions and limits of the study: The ex vivo response was dominated by HLA-C-restricted CMV-specific TCR beta clonotypes, and the single most frequent clonotype in two of eight donors was supplied by these HLA-C-restricted clonotypes. Cumulative frequency of public TCR beta family members discriminated carriers of CMV infection plus the relevant HLA type in this cohort and an independent approximately 400-donor cohort.

Reading the label with the study, this specimen's treatment or condition is: in vitro stimulation with specific CMV peptide epitopes to enrich CMV-specific T cells. The chain joins TRBV19 to TRBJ2-1; the D gene identity is not certain. The clonotype comes from a human donor in good health (CMV status not recorded). Some clones in this sample may be carry-over from other donors' samples. This specimen was CD8+ T cells from cultured PBMCs, taken from culture after CMV antigen stimulation. The nucleotide sequence reads TGTGCCAGTAGTACCCCCGCCAGCAACCGGTCCCCCAATGAGCAGTTCTTC. This sequence encodes CASSTPASNRSPNEQFF.